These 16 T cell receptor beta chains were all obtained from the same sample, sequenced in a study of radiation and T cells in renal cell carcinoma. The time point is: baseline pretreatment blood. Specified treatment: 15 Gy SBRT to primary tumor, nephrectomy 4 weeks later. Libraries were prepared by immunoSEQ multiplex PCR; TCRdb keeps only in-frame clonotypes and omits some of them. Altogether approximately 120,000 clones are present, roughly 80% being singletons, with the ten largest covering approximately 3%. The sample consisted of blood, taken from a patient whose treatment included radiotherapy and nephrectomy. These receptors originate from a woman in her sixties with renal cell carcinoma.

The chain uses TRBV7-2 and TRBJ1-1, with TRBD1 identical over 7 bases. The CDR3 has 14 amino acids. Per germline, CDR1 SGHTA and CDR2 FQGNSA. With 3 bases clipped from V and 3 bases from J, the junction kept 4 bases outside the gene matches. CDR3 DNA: TGTGCCAGCAGCTTGCGACAGGGCTACACTGAAGCTTTCTTT. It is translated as CASSLRQGYTEAFF.

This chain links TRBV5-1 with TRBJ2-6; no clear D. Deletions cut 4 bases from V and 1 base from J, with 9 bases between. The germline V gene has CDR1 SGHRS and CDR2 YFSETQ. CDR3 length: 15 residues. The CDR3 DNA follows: TGCGCCAGCAGCCCTACATTATCTGGGGCCAACGTCCTGACTTTC. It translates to CASSPTLSGANVLTF.

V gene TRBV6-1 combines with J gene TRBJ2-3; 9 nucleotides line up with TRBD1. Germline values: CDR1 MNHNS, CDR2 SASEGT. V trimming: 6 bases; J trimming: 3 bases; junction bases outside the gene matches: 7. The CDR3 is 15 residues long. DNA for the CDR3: TGTGCCAGCAGCCTTGTACAGGGGGCAACAGATACGCAGTATTTT. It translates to CASSLVQGATDTQYF.

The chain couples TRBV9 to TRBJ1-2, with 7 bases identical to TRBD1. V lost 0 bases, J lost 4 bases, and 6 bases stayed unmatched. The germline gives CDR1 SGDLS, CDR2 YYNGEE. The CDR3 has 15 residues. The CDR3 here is CASSVDQTGLYGYTF. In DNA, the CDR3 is TGTGCCAGCAGCGTAGACCAGACAGGGCTCTATGGCTACACCTTC.

The CDR3 coding sequence is TGCAGCGTTGTGTCTGGGTTCGAGCAGTACTTC. It codes for CSVVSGFEQYF. The chain uses TRBV29-1 and TRBJ2-7; unclear D gene. CDR1 is SQVTM, CDR2 ANQGSEA, per germline. V lost 4 bases to trimming and J lost 6 bases, with 10 bases between them. This CDR3 region has 11 residues.

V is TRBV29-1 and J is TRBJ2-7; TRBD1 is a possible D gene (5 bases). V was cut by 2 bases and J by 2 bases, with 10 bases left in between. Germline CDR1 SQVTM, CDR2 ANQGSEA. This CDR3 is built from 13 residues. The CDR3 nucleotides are TGCAGCGTTGAAAATCAGGGAACCTACGAGCAGTACTTC. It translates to CSVENQGTYEQYF.

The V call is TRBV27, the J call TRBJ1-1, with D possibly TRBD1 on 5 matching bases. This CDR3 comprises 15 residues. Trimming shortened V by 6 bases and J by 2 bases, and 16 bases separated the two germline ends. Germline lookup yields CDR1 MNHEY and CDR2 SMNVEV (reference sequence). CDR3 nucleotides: TGTGCCAGCAGGGTGGGGCTGGAGAGAAACACTGAAGCTTTCTTT. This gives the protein CASRVGLERNTEAFF.

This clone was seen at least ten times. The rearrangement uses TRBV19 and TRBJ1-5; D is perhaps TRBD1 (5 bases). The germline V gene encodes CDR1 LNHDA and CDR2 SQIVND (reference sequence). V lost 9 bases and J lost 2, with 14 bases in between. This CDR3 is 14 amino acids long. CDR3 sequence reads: CASERGVGNQPQHF. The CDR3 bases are TGTGCCAGCGAAAGAGGGGTTGGCAATCAGCCCCAGCATTTT.

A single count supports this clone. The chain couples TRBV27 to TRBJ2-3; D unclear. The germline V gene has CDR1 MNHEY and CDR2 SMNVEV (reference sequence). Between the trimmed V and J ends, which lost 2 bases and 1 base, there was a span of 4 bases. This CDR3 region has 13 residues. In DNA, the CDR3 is TGTGCCAGCAGTTTAACGGGCACAGATACGCAGTATTTT. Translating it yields CASSLTGTDTQYF.

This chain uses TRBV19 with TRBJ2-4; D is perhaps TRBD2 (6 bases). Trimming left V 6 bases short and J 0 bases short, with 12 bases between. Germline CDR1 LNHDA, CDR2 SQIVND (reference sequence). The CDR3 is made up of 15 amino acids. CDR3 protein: CASSDGGLAKNIQYF. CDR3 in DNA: TGTGCCAGTAGCGACGGGGGATTAGCCAAAAACATTCAGTACTTC.

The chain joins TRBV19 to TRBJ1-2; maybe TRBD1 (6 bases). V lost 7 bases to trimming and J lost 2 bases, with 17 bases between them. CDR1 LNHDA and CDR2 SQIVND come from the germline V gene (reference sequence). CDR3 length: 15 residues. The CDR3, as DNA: TGTGCCAGTAACATCCTGGGGGCGAAGAACTATGGCTACACCTTC. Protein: CASNILGAKNYGYTF.

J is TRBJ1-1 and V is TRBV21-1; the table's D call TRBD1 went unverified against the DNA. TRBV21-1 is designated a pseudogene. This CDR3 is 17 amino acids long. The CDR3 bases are TGTGCCAGCAGCAAAGGTCAGACAGGGGGTAAGAACACTGAAGCTTTCTTT. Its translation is CASSKGQTGGKNTEAFF.

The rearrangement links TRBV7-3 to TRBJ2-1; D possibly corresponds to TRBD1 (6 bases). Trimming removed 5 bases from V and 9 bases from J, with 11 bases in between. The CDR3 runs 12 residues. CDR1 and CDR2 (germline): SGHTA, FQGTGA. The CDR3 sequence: CASSQQGSEQFF. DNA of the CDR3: TGTGCCAGCAGCCAACAGGGATCTGAGCAGTTCTTC. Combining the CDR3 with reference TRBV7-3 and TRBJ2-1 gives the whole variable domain GAGVSQTPSNKVTEKGKYVELRCDPISGHTALYWYRQSLGQGPEFLIYFQGTGAADDSGLPNDRFFAVRPEGSVSTLKIQRTERGDSAVYLCASSQQGSEQFFGPGTRLTVL.

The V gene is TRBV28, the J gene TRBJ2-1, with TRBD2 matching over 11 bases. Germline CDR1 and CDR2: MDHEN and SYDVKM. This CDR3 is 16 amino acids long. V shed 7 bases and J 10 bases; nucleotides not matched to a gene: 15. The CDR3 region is CASTLGALAGVAEQFF. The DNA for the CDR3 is TGTGCCAGCACACTAGGGGCACTAGCGGGAGTTGCCGAGCAGTTCTTC.

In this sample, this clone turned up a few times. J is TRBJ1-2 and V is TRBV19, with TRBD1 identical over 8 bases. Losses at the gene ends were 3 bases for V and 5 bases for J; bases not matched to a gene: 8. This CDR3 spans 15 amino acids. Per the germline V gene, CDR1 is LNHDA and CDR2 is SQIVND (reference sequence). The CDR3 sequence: CASSIGQGFGYGYTF. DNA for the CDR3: TGTGCCAGTAGTATCGGACAGGGTTTTGGGTATGGCTACACCTTC.

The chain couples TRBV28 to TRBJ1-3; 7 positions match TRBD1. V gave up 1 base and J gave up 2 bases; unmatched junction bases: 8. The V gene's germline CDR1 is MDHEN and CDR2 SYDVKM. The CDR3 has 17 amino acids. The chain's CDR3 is CASSLLRGGLAGNTIYF. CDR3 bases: TGTGCCAGCAGTTTATTGCGAGGGGGCTTGGCTGGAAACACCATATATTTT.